This section outlines one T cell receptor (beta chain) sequence together with its context. Its antigen is unidentified. This entry is derived from a study of cytomegalovirus exposure and HLA in healthy donors. The germline V gene has CDR1 SNHLY and CDR2 FYNNEI. The V segment lost 3 bases and the J segment 5 bases; nucleotides outside the gene matches: 11. The length of the CDR3 is 17 residues. Study-level results: Cytomegalovirus-associated TCR beta chains were listed, numbering 150 to 200.

At the time of sampling, donors were nominally healthy, though unrecorded immune exposures were likely. 60 Vbeta and 13 Jbeta primers were used in PCR. Profiled with immunoSEQ multiplex PCR; TCRdb holds only in-frame clones, not every one. The repertoire holds under 250,000 clones, with 79% as singletons. This rearrangement joins TRBV2 to TRBJ2-2, with TRBD1 matching 8 bases. Sequenced sample: PBMCs. This TCR came from a woman aged 25 to 45 in good health and CMV-seropositive. CDR3 region: CASSETMTGVFTGELFF. The CDR3 bases are TGTGCCAGCAGTGAGACGATGACAGGGGTTTTTACCGGGGAGCTGTTTTTT.